This TCR beta chain came from a study of cytomegalovirus exposure and HLA in healthy donors. The study's findings and limits: In vitro confirmation showed three CMV-associated chains to be CMV antigen specific.

Germline V gene sequence: CDR1 SGHDN, CDR2 FVKESK. The CDR3 has 16 residues. J was trimmed by 5 bases and V by 1 base; bases with no gene match: 6. Of note for this clone: The target antigen is unknown.

The PCR had 60 Vbeta and 13 Jbeta primers. Clones were sequenced by immunoSEQ multiplex PCR, and TCRdb holds only the in-frame ones, with some missing. The data hold approximately 130,000 clones, with roughly 88% observed a single time. This receptor was identified in a man aged 50-59 years in good health and CMV-seronegative. V usage is TRBV14 and J usage is TRBJ2-5, with 11 bases aligning to TRBD2. The sequenced sample consisted of PBMCs. CDR3 loop: CASSQVLAGGRETQYF. CDR3 coding DNA: TGTGCCAGCAGCCAAGTCCTAGCGGGGGGACGGGAGACCCAGTACTTC.